The 21 T cell receptor beta chains in this list originate from one sample, sequenced in a study of vaccination and CD4 T cells after COVID-19. For these TCRs, the target antigens are not known. The treatment is: roughly ten-day PBMC culture with coronavirus spike peptide pools or control peptides (ViraFEST assay). The assay that was used to sequence DNA from cultured CD4+ T cells was the Oncomine TCR Beta short-read assay. A single record per CDR3 protein comes from TCRdb applying MiXCR to the PCR reads. The sample carries roughly 10,000 distinct CDR3 sequences, about 53% recorded once. Sequencing input: CD4+ T cells from blood, cultured in vitro. All receptors come from a human donor who had recovered from COVID-19.

This chain connects TRBV6-4 to TRBJ2-3; D is tentatively TRBD1 or TRBD2 (5 bases each). CDR1 and CDR2 from the germline V gene are MRHNA and SNTAGT. This CDR3 region has 14 residues. The V gene lost 6 bases and the J gene lost 3 bases, with 13 bases spanning the gap. CDR3 nucleotides: TGTGCCAGCAGCGAGGGGAAGGAGACAGATACGCAGTATTTT. It encodes CASSEGKETDTQYF.

V and J are TRBV28 and TRBJ1-5, with D possibly being TRBD1 (6 bases). Looked up from germline, CDR1 is MDHEN and CDR2 is SYDVKM. Trimming took 6 bases from V and 3 from J, leaving 12 bases between them. The CDR3 loop spans 14 amino acids. This CDR3 is CASSDRQDNQPQHF. The CDR3 DNA is TGTGCCAGCAGCGACAGACAGGACAATCAGCCCCAGCATTTT.

This chain connects TRBV5-5 to TRBJ2-7, with D perhaps TRBD1 (6 bases). With 1 base removed from V and 1 base from J, the gap between germline ends came to 9 bases. Germline CDR1 SGHKS, CDR2 YYEKEE (reference sequence). The CDR3 is 14 amino acids. The CDR3 sequence: CASSLSGESYEQYF. The CDR3 DNA sequence: TGTGCCAGCAGCTTGTCAGGGGAGTCCTACGAGCAGTACTTC.

This clonotype was recorded a few times. J is TRBJ1-5 and V is TRBV6-1, with D unclear. V dropped 7 bases and J dropped 3 bases, with 10 bases sitting between them. CDR3 length equals 13 residues. CDR1 and CDR2 from the germline V gene are MNHNS and SASEGT. The CDR3 loop is CASMRRTNQPQHF. Written as DNA, the CDR3 is TGTGCCAGCATGAGACGGACCAATCAGCCCCAGCATTTT.

V usage is TRBV6-5 and J usage is TRBJ2-5, with D hard to call. Deletions cut 4 bases from V and 3 bases from J, with 18 bases between. CDR3 size: 16 residues. Germline V gives CDR1 MNHEY, CDR2 SVGAGI. As DNA, the CDR3 is TGTGCCAGCAGTTCGACCTCCCCAACTCGGGAAGAGACCCAGTACTTC. This encodes CASSSTSPTREETQYF.

V usage is TRBV20-1 and J usage is TRBJ2-3, with a tentative D call TRBD2 (6 bases). The germline CDR1 and CDR2 sequences are DFQATT and SNEGSKA (reference sequence). V was cut by 0 bases and J by 0 bases, with 10 bases left in between. The CDR3 is 15 amino acids. The CDR3 coding sequence is TGCAGTGCTAGAGATCTTAGCGGAAGCACAGATACGCAGTATTTT. It translates to CSARDLSGSTDTQYF.

The chain employs TRBV7-2 and TRBJ2-4; TRBD2 matches 8 bases. CDR1 is SGHTA and CDR2 is FQGNSA in the germline V gene. This CDR3 is 18 amino acids long. V shed 3 bases and J 0 bases; nucleotides not matched to a gene: 10. The DNA for the CDR3 is TGTGCCAGCAGCTTGATTGGTACTAGCGGAGTAGCCAAAAACATTCAGTACTTC. It specifies CASSLIGTSGVAKNIQYF.

The table lists this clonotype with a few counts. The CDR3 nucleotides read TGTGCCAGCAGTCAGCGCGCTACTGAAGCTTTCTTT. Residues: CASSQRATEAFF. The V and J genes are TRBV28 and TRBJ1-1; D gene uncertain. V gave up 5 bases and J gave up 5 bases, with 9 bases separating them. Per the germline V gene, CDR1 is MDHEN and CDR2 is SYDVKM. The CDR3 totals 12 residues.

This clonotype is deemed large. The chain links TRBV7-6 to TRBJ1-2; D call uncertain. This CDR3 is 14 amino acids long. V was cut by 4 bases and J by 2 bases, with 11 bases left in between. CDR1 SGHVS and CDR2 FNYEAQ come from the germline V gene. The CDR3 is CASSSEGRNYGYTF. In DNA form, the CDR3 reads TGTGCCAGCAGCTCCGAGGGCCGAAACTATGGCTACACCTTC.

In its sample, this clonotype was seen a few times. The CDR3 DNA reads as TGCAGTGCTGGGGACAGGGCGAACACTGAAGCTTTCTTT. It codes for CSAGDRANTEAFF. The genes are TRBV20-1 and TRBJ1-1, with 9 bases aligning to TRBD1. Unmatched junction bases numbered 2, after V lost 5 bases and J lost 1 base. The CDR3 consists of 13 residues. Germline CDR1 and CDR2: DFQATT and SNEGSKA (reference sequence).

This clonotype was seen more than once but under ten times. V is TRBV28 and J is TRBJ2-3, with 9 bases aligning to TRBD2. Germline V lookup: CDR1 MDHEN, CDR2 SYDVKM. The CDR3 totals 15 residues. After removal of 6 bases from V and 5 bases from J, the junction contained 9 bases not matched to a gene. CDR3 region: CASSLVAGVRDTQYF. As DNA, the CDR3 is TGTGCCAGCAGCTTAGTAGCGGGAGTGAGAGATACGCAGTATTTT.

This clonotype was counted between two and nine times. The genes are TRBV15 and TRBJ1-2, with TRBD1 identical over 9 bases. V shed 3 bases, J shed 1 base, and the junction held 3 bases outside the gene matches. Germline assignment: CDR1 LNHNV and CDR2 YYDKDF (reference sequence). This CDR3 is 15 amino acids long. This chain's CDR3 is CATSRGQGGNYGYTF. The DNA of the CDR3 is TGTGCCACCAGCAGGGGACAGGGAGGTAACTATGGCTACACCTTC.

This chain uses TRBV6-1 with TRBJ2-5, with no clear D. The length of the CDR3 is 13 residues. Trimming left V 5 bases short and J 4 bases short, with 11 bases between. Germline V gene lookup returns CDR1 MNHNS and CDR2 SASEGT. The CDR3 region has the DNA TGTGCCAGCAGTCATCCCCGGGCAGAGACCCAGTACTTC. The encoded protein is CASSHPRAETQYF.

J is TRBJ1-5 and V is TRBV7-2; D is undetermined. Trimming pared 1 base from V and 2 bases from J, leaving 9 bases between. CDR3 length: 15 amino acids. From germline, CDR1 is SGHTA and CDR2 FQGNSA. CDR3 sequence (DNA): TGTGCCAGCAGCTTAGAACAGTACGGCAATCAGCCCCAGCATTTT. It codes for CASSLEQYGNQPQHF.

This clonotype was seen a handful of times. This rearrangement joins TRBV20-1 to TRBJ2-7, with no clear D. Between the trimmed V and J ends, which lost 4 bases and 3 bases, there was a span of 13 bases. CDR1 DFQATT and CDR2 SNEGSKA come from the germline V gene (reference sequence). CDR3 size: 13 residues. The CDR3 reads CSANAFQSYEQYF. CDR3 coding DNA: TGCAGTGCTAATGCTTTCCAAAGCTACGAGCAGTACTTC.

The gene calls are TRBV10-3 and TRBJ2-3, with 10 positions matching TRBD2. The CDR3 totals 15 residues. V lost 7 bases to trimming and J lost 6 bases; unmatched junction nucleotides: 10. Germline CDR1 reads ENHRY; CDR2 reads SYGVKD. CDR3 protein: CAINRAGGPEDTQYF. The DNA of the CDR3 is TGTGCCATCAATCGAGCGGGAGGGCCGGAGGATACGCAGTATTTT.

This clonotype was picked up a small number of times. The V call is TRBV19, the J call TRBJ1-2, with D perhaps TRBD1 (6 bases). The CDR3 length is 15 residues. CDR1 is LNHDA and CDR2 is SQIVND in the germline V gene (reference sequence). V was cut by 5 bases and J by 4 bases, with 17 bases left in between. CDR3 sequence: CASSDTGYRAYGYTF. CDR3 DNA: TGTGCCAGTAGTGATACAGGGTACCGTGCCTATGGCTACACCTTC.

This chain connects TRBV6-5 to TRBJ1-1, with a tentative D call TRBD1 (6 bases). Trimming removed 2 bases at V and 0 bases at J, with 10 bases between. CDR3 length: 15 residues. The germline V gene encodes CDR1 MNHEY and CDR2 SVGAGI. The DNA of the CDR3 is TGTGCCAGCAGTTACGGGCACAGGGTGAACACTGAAGCTTTCTTT. It codes for CASSYGHRVNTEAFF.

The rearrangement joins TRBV7-9 to TRBJ2-7, with TRBD2 matching over 10 bases. The CDR3 has 14 residues. Losses at the gene ends were 5 bases for V and 5 bases for J; bases not matched to a gene: 6. Germline V CDR1 and CDR2: SEHNR, FQNEAQ (reference sequence). CDR3 DNA sequence: TGTGCCAGCAGCCGAATGGGACTAGCGAACGAGCAGTACTTC. It yields the protein CASSRMGLANEQYF.

Within the sample, this clonotype is medium-sized (0.01 to 0.1%). CDR3 DNA sequence: TGCAGTGCTAGGTCCCAAGTCTGGGGTTGGAATTCACCCCTCCACTTT. Its translation is CSARSQVWGWNSPLHF. The chain carries TRBV20-1 and TRBJ1-6, with D unresolved. Between the trimmed V and J ends, which lost 3 bases and 7 bases, there was a span of 19 bases. This CDR3 spans 16 amino acids. Germline V gene lookup returns CDR1 DFQATT and CDR2 SNEGSKA (reference sequence).

In its sample, this clonotype ranks as medium-sized. This sequence joins TRBV4-1 and TRBJ2-5; 7 nucleotides agree with TRBD2. The CDR3 extends over 15 amino acids. Trimming at V came to 1 base and at J to 2 bases, leaving 4 bases not matched to a gene. Germline CDR1 MGHRA, CDR2 YSYEKL. The CDR3 reads CASSQAGGLQETQYF. The CDR3 region has the DNA TGCGCCAGCAGCCAAGCGGGAGGCCTGCAAGAGACCCAGTACTTC.